Shown below are 3 T cell receptor beta chains from a single sample sequenced in a study of T cells after yellow fever vaccination. One entry per CDR3 protein results from TCRdb running MiXCR on the 5' RACE reads. The table includes about 330,000 distinct CDR3 sequences, around 7% detected once. This specimen was PBMCs, taken approximately 47 days after the first yellow fever vaccination. The receptors here all came from a man aged 18 to 29 who received the YFV17D yellow fever vaccine.

This CDR3 reads CASSFSSNSPLHF. The DNA for the CDR3 is TGTGCCAGCAGCTTCTCAAGCAATTCACCCCTCCACTTT. The chain is built from TRBV7-9 and TRBJ1-6, with D unresolved. Trimming cost V 3 bases and J 7 bases, with 7 bases left between them. The CDR3 sequence is 13 residues long. Germline assignment: CDR1 SEHNR and CDR2 FQNEAQ (reference sequence).

On this clonotype itself: One end of the junction does not line up with germline, which may come from a read error. The V and J genes are TRBV5-6 and TRBJ2-5; D unclear. Germline CDR1 is SGHDT and CDR2 is YYEEEE. The CDR3 sequence is 13 residues long. The CDR3 is CASSLVGQQTQYF. CDR3 sequence (DNA): TGTGCCAGCAGCTTGGTCGGCCAACAGACCCAGTACTTC.

The gene calls are TRBV12-3 or TRBV12-4 and TRBJ1-5; 7 nucleotides line up with TRBD1. This CDR3 contains 15 residues. With 5 bases clipped from V and 0 bases from J, the junction kept 4 bases outside the gene matches. This CDR3 is CASSRQGNSNQPQHF. The CDR3 DNA is TGTGCCAGCAGTCGACAGGGAAATAGCAATCAGCCCCAGCATTTT.